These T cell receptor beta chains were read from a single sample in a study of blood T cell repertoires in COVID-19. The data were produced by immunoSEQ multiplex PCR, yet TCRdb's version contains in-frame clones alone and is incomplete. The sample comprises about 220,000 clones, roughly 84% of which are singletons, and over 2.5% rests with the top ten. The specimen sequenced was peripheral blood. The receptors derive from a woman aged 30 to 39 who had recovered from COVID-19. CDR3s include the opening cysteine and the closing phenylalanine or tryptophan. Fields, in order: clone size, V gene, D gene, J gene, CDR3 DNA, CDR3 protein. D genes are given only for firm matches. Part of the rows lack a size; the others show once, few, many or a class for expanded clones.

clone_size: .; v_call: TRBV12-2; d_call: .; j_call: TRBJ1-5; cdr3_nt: TGTGCAAGTCGCTTAGCGCGAGGAGGGAACAGCAATCAGCCCCAGCATTTT; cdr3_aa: CASRLARGGNSNQPQHF
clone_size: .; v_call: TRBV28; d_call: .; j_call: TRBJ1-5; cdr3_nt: TGTGCCAGCAGCTCAGCCCCGCGACAAGGACAGCCCCAGCATTTT; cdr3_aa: CASSSAPRQGQPQHF
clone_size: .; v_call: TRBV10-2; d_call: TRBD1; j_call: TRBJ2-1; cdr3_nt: TGCGCCAGCGCGGGACAGGGTATGAATGAGCAGTTCTTC; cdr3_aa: CASAGQGMNEQFF
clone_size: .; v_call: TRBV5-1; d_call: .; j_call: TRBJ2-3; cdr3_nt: TGCGCCAGCAGCTCAGAGCGGCTGAGCACAGATACGCAGTATTTT; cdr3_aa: CASSSERLSTDTQYF
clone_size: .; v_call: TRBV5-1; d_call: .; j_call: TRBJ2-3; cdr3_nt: TGCGCCAGCAGCTTGGTGGCTGGGCAAGATACGCAGTTTTTT; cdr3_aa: CASSLVAGQDTQFF
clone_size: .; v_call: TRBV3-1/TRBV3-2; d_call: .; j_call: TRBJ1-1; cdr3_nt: TGTGCCAGCAGCCAAGGGATTACGGGAGGAGTCACTGAAGCTTTCTTT; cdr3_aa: CASSQGITGGVTEAFF
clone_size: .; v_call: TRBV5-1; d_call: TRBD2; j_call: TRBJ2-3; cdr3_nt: TGCGCCAGCAGCCCTGGACTAGCGGGAGGTCTTCTGACAGATACGCAGTATTTT; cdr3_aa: CASSPGLAGGLLTDTQYF
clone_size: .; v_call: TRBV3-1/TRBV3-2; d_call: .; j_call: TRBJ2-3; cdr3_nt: TGTGCCAGCAGCCAATCAACCGAGCGGGTTACGCAGTATTTT; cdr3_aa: CASSQSTERVTQYF
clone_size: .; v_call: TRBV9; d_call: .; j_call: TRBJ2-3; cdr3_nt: TGTGCCAGCAGCGCCACCCACCGCGAAGATACGCAGTATTTT; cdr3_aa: CASSATHREDTQYF
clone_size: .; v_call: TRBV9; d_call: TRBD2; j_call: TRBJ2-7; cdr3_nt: TGTGCCAGCACCCCCGGACTAGCGGGCTACGAGCAGTACTTC; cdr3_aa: CASTPGLAGYEQYF
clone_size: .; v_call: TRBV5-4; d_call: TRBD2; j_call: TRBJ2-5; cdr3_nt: TGTGCCAGCAGCCCTTCCGGCGGGAGGGAAGAGACCCAGTACTTC; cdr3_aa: CASSPSGGREETQYF
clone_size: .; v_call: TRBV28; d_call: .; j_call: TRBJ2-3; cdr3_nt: TGTGCCAGCAGTGACAGGGATACGCAGTATTTT; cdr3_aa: CASSDRDTQYF
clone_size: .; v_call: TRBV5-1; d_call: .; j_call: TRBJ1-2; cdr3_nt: TGCGCCAGCTCGGAGGCAGGTCCTAGGTATGGCTACACCTTC; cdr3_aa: CASSEAGPRYGYTF
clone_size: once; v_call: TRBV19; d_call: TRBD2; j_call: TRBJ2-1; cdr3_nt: TGTGCCAGTAGTATTAAGAGCGGGGCGTACAATGAGCAGTTCTTC; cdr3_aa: CASSIKSGAYNEQFF
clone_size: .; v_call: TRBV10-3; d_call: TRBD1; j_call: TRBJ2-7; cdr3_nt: TGTGCCATCAGTGAGCCGGACAGGGTCCCCCTTTGGTACTTC; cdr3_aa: CAISEPDRVPLWYF
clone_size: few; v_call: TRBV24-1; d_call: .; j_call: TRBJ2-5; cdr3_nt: TGTGCCACCAGTGATGACAGGTGGGCGACCCAGTACTTC; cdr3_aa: CATSDDRWATQYF
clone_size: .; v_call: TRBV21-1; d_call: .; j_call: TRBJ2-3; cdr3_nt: TGTGCCAGCAGCAAAGAGACGGGAGTATCAGATACGCAGTATTTT; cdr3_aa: CASSKETGVSDTQYF
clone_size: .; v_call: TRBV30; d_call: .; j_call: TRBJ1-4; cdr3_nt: TGTGCCTGGAGTGAAACGGGGGAAAAACTGTTTTTT; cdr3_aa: CAWSETGEKLFF
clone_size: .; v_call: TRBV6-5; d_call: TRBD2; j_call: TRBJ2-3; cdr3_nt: TGTGCCAGCAGTTACTCGAGAACTAGCGGGGGAGATACGCAGTATTTT; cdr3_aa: CASSYSRTSGGDTQYF
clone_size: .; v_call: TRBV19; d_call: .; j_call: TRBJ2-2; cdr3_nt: TGTGGGGCAGGGTACACCGGGGAGCTGTTTTTT; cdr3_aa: CGAGYTGELFF
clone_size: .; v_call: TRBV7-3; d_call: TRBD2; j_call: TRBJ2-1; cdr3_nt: TGTGCCAGCAGGCAACAGCGGGAGGGCCACTCTGAGCAGTTCTTC; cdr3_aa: CASRQQREGHSEQFF
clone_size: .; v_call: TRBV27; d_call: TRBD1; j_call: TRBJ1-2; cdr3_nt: TGTGCCAGCAGGGGGTCCCTTCCACAGGGGACTAACTATGGCTACACCTTC; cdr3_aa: CASRGSLPQGTNYGYTF